These 3 T cell receptor beta chains share one sample of origin, sequenced in a study of T cell responses to AZD1222 COVID-19 vaccine. Sequencing was performed with immunoSEQ multiplex PCR; in TCRdb, only in-frame clones are kept and a portion is missing. The sample yields around 65,000 clones, 76% seen once. The sample consisted of peripheral blood, taken on day 0 of AZD1222 vaccination. These receptors all come from an adult in good health.

DNA of the CDR3: TGTGCCAGCAGTTTATACCAGGGCGGAGGATACGAGCAGTACTTC. As protein: CASSLYQGGGYEQYF. The V gene is TRBV28, the J gene TRBJ2-7, with D possibly called TRBD1 or TRBD2 (5 bases each). The CDR3 consists of 15 residues. Germline lookup yields CDR1 MDHEN and CDR2 SYDVKM. The V and J ends lost 1 base and 4 bases respectively, with 14 bases between them. Based on the CDR3 plus reference TRBV28 and TRBJ2-7, the full variable domain is DVKVTQSSRYLVKRTGEKVFLECVQDMDHENMFWYRQDPGLGLRLIYFSYDVKMKEKGDIPEGYSVSREKKERFSLILESASTNQTSMYLCASSLYQGGGYEQYFGPGTRLTVT.

V usage is TRBV4-2 and J usage is TRBJ1-1; D is unresolved. The CDR3 sequence is 15 residues long. Germline CDR1 is LGHNA and CDR2 is YNFKEQ. V lost 0 bases, J lost 1 base, and 9 bases lay in between. CDR3 region: CASSQDLMANTEAFF. CDR3 DNA: TGTGCCAGCAGCCAAGATTTAATGGCGAACACTGAAGCTTTCTTT.

The V and J genes are TRBV5-4 and TRBJ1-1; D perhaps matches TRBD1 (5 bases). The CDR3 contains 14 residues. Germline CDR1 reads SGHNT; CDR2 reads YYREEE (reference sequence). The V gene lost 3 bases and the J gene lost 0 bases, with 9 bases spanning the gap. This CDR3 reads CASSSDTLNTEAFF. The CDR3, as DNA: TGTGCCAGCAGCTCGGACACTTTGAACACTGAAGCTTTCTTT.